Listed below are T cell receptor beta chains from one sample, sequenced in a study of blood T cells in healthy people across ages. From the 5' RACE reads, TCRdb called clonotypes with MiXCR, one entry per CDR3 protein. The sample consists of 800,000 to 950,000 distinct CDR3 sequences, around 46% of them appearing once. Input material: blood. The source of these receptors is a man younger than 40 in good health. Each CDR3 is given with its conserved first and last residue. A D gene is named only where the DNA matches it firmly. Some rows mark clone size as missing; the rest say once, few, many or name a class of expanded clone.

CDR3nt	CDR3aa	d_gene	v_gene	abundance	j_gene
TGTGCCAGCAGCCAAGAAGGTGGGGGTGGAGCAGAGACCCAGTACTTC	CASSQEGGGGAETQYF	-	TRBV4-2	many	TRBJ2-5
TGTGCCAGCAGCTGGACAGGGACCACTGAAGCTTTCTTT	CASSWTGTTEAFF	TRBD1	TRBV7-9	few	TRBJ1-1
TGTGCCAGCAGCCACGGTACTAGTTTAGAGACCCAGTACTTC	CASSHGTSLETQYF	-	TRBV3-1	-	TRBJ2-5
TGTGCCAGCACCGTATCGGAGGGGGCCAACGTCCTGACTTTC	CASTVSEGANVLTF	-	TRBV12-3/TRBV12-4	-	TRBJ2-6
TGCAGCGTTCGAAATTCAAACTCCTACGAGCAGTACTTC	CSVRNSNSYEQYF	-	TRBV29-1	few	TRBJ2-7
TGCAGTGCTAGGCCGGGCCCAGGCAATCAGCCCCAGCATTTT	CSARPGPGNQPQHF	-	TRBV20-1	-	TRBJ1-5
TGTGCCAGCAGCCTAGGGGGGTGCTACAATGAGCAGTTCTTC	CASSLGGCYNEQFF	-	TRBV27	-	TRBJ2-1
TGCGCCAGCAGCCGCATAGAGCCGGGACAGTCTGGCTACACCTTC	CASSRIEPGQSGYTF	TRBD1	TRBV4-1	-	TRBJ1-2
TGTGCCAGCAGCCTACTTCAGGGGTTGACCTACGAGCAGTACTTC	CASSLLQGLTYEQYF	-	TRBV11-2	few	TRBJ2-7
TGTGCCAGCAGCCCGTGGACTGGCTCCTACAATGAGCAGTACTTC	CASSPWTGSYNEQYF	-	TRBV7-2	once	TRBJ2-7
TGTGCCAGCAGCCAATACACTCCGAACACCGGGGAGCTGTTTTTT	CASSQYTPNTGELFF	-	TRBV3-1	-	TRBJ2-2
TGTGCCAGCACCACCTTGGGGCTCCACGAGCAGTACTTC	CASTTLGLHEQYF	-	TRBV5-5	-	TRBJ2-7
TGCGCCAGCAACTTAGGTGGCAGGGGGCGACAAGAGACCCAGTACTTC	CASNLGGRGRQETQYF	TRBD1	TRBV5-1	-	TRBJ2-5
TGTGCCAGCAGCTTGGGCCGGGACAGGGCCCACGAGCAGTACTTC	CASSLGRDRAHEQYF	TRBD1	TRBV11-2	-	TRBJ2-7
TGTGCCAGCAGCAGCGGGACCCATCCTTCTAAGCAGTTCTTC	CASSSGTHPSKQFF	TRBD2	TRBV28	few	TRBJ2-1
TGCAGTGCTAGAAGTCCGGGCCAGGGTTTTGGGGACCCCTACGAGCAGTACTTC	CSARSPGQGFGDPYEQYF	-	TRBV20-1	-	TRBJ2-7
TGCGCCAGCAGCTTGGGAACGTCACCGGGGCTAGCCAAAAACATTCAGTACTTC	CASSLGTSPGLAKNIQYF	-	TRBV5-1	few	TRBJ2-4
TGTGCCAGCAGCCCCCGCGGGGGGAACACCGGGGAGCTGTTTTTT	CASSPRGGNTGELFF	TRBD2	TRBV9	-	TRBJ2-2
TGCAGTGCTAGGGTTGAGGGCGGGGTAGATGAAAAACTGTTTTTT	CSARVEGGVDEKLFF	-	TRBV20-1	-	TRBJ1-4
TGTGCTAGCAGCAGGGGGTTCGGGGAGACCCAGTACTTC	CASSRGFGETQYF	TRBD1	TRBV7-7	few	TRBJ2-5
TGTGCCAGCAATACGGCATCTGACAATGAGCAGTTCTTC	CASNTASDNEQFF	-	TRBV28	-	TRBJ2-1
TGCGCCAGCAGCCAAGATACGGAACGAAAAGGGGGCTACGACTACACCTTC	CASSQDTERKGGYDYTF	TRBD1	TRBV4-1	-	TRBJ1-2
TGTGCCAGCAGCTCGGACGTCGGAATTCAGTACTTC	CASSSDVGIQYF	-	TRBV5-4	few	TRBJ2-4
TGCGCCAGCAGCTTGTCACTCAAGCGGGGGGGCTCAGATACGCAGTATTTT	CASSLSLKRGGSDTQYF	TRBD2	TRBV5-1	-	TRBJ2-3
TGTGCCTGGTCCGGGCAGACGGCAACTAATGAAAAACTGTTTTTT	CAWSGQTATNEKLFF	-	TRBV30	-	TRBJ1-4
TGTGCCAGCAGTTTGGGGGGGCTGAGGGATGGCTACACCTTC	CASSLGGLRDGYTF	-	TRBV27	few	TRBJ1-2
TGTGCCAGCAGCTTAGCGGGGACTGCTAACTATGGCTACACCTTC	CASSLAGTANYGYTF	-	TRBV7-2	-	TRBJ1-2
TGTGCCAGCAGCCAAGAACACGGACAGACATATCAGCCCCAGCATTTT	CASSQEHGQTYQPQHF	-	TRBV4-2	-	TRBJ1-5
TGTGCCAGCACCGTAGCGGGGCAAGAGACCCAGTACTTC	CASTVAGQETQYF	TRBD2	TRBV28	few	TRBJ2-5
TGTGCCAGCAGCTCCGAGGGCCCTAGCCAGACCCAGTACTTC	CASSSEGPSQTQYF	-	TRBV11-2	-	TRBJ2-5
TGCGCCAGCAGCAGAGGGACAGGTCAAGAGACCCAGTACTTC	CASSRGTGQETQYF	TRBD1	TRBV5-1	-	TRBJ2-5
TGCAGTGCCCAGCGGACAGGGGGCTACGAGCAGTACTTC	CSAQRTGGYEQYF	TRBD1	TRBV20-1	-	TRBJ2-7
TGCACCAGCAGTCCCGTGCGTGCAGATACGCAGTATTTT	CTSSPVRADTQYF	-	TRBV5-1	-	TRBJ2-3
TGCAGTGCTAGAGTCTCGGACAGGGACGAGCAGTTCTTC	CSARVSDRDEQFF	TRBD1	TRBV20-1	few	TRBJ2-1
TGTGCCAGCACCCATGAGGGCGACAATGAGCAGTTCTTC	CASTHEGDNEQFF	-	TRBV13	few	TRBJ2-1
TGTGCCAGCACTCCGAGGGCGGGAAGGGACACCGGGGAGCTGTTTTTT	CASTPRAGRDTGELFF	-	TRBV6-1	-	TRBJ2-2
TGTGCCAGCAGCTCCTACACCCAATCGCAGTTCTTC	CASSSYTQSQFF	-	TRBV7-2	-	TRBJ2-1
TGTGCCGCCAGTGATCCCCAGACAGGACGCGAGCAGTACTTC	CAASDPQTGREQYF	-	TRBV24-1	-	TRBJ2-7
TGTGCCAGCAGCTTGGGGCAGCTATTTTACGAGCAGTACTTC	CASSLGQLFYEQYF	-	TRBV5-6	few	TRBJ2-7
TGTGCCAGCAGCCAGTCGACAGGGAATACCGGGGAGCTGTTTTTT	CASSQSTGNTGELFF	TRBD1	TRBV3-1	once	TRBJ2-2
TGTGCCAGCACGGGCAGCAACTCCTACGAGCAGTACTTC	CASTGSNSYEQYF	-	TRBV4-2	-	TRBJ2-7
TGCAGTGCTAAGGTAGTGGACACTGAAGCTTTCTTT	CSAKVVDTEAFF	-	TRBV20-1	-	TRBJ1-1
TGTGCCACCATTCCCGGGACTAGGATACAAGAGACCCAGTACTTC	CATIPGTRIQETQYF	TRBD2	TRBV6-1	few	TRBJ2-5
TGTGCCAGCAGTTACACTAGCGGGGGAGGGAGGACCAAAAACATTCAGTACTTC	CASSYTSGGGRTKNIQYF	TRBD2	TRBV6-6	many	TRBJ2-4
TGTGCCAGCAGCCCCGCGGGACAGTACAATGAGCAGTTCTTC	CASSPAGQYNEQFF	-	TRBV7-3	-	TRBJ2-1
TGTGCCATCAGTGATCCGGGCGAGCAGTACTTC	CAISDPGEQYF	-	TRBV10-3	-	TRBJ2-7
TGTGCCAGCAGCCAAGAAAAGGGGAGGGGACCCTACGAGCAGTACTTC	CASSQEKGRGPYEQYF	TRBD2	TRBV4-2	-	TRBJ2-7